The table lists the clone carrying this T cell receptor beta chain with a few counts. The data were taken from a study of identical twins. TCRdb independently ran MiXCR on the 5' RACE reads; one entry per CDR3 protein. The sample contains more than 650,000 distinct CDR3 sequences, 6% to 6.5% of which appear only once. The receptor was derived from a man in his late teens or twenties in good health. Specimen: naive T cells sorted from blood.

CDR3 in amino acids: CSVPGTGATYEQYF. CDR3 coding DNA: TGCAGCGTTCCCGGGACAGGGGCCACCTACGAGCAGTACTTC. V is TRBV29-1 and J is TRBJ2-7; the match to TRBD1 covers 10 bases. Looked up from germline, CDR1 is SQVTM and CDR2 is ANQGSEA. This CDR3 contains 14 residues. V shed 5 bases, J shed 2 bases, and the junction held 6 bases outside the gene matches.